One sample yielded the 20 T cell receptor beta chains listed below, sequenced in a study of CD8+ T cells in alopecia areata. In each case, RNA was isolated and then reverse transcribed into cDNA as the sequencing template. Repertoires were generated with immunoSEQ multiplex PCR, while TCRdb's copy carries only in-frame clones and drops some. In the table there are tens of thousands of clones, approximately 60% of which are singletons. Material: CD8+ T cells sorted from blood, obtained at week 0. The receptor source for this set is a human donor with alopecia areata.

The chain uses TRBV2 and TRBJ1-2, with D perhaps TRBD1 (6 bases). The V and J ends lost 5 bases and 5 bases respectively, with 18 bases between them. Per germline, CDR1 SNHLY and CDR2 FYNNEI. The CDR3 covers 15 residues. CDR3 sequence: CASSLALGGTYGYTF. The CDR3 nucleotides read TGTGCCAGCAGTTTAGCGCTGGGGGGCACTTATGGCTACACCTTC.

The V and J genes are TRBV7-2 and TRBJ2-7; no reliable D call. The germline V gene encodes CDR1 SGHTA and CDR2 FQGNSA. V lost 4 bases and J lost 3, with 4 bases in between. CDR3 length: 11 residues. CDR3 bases: TGTGCCAGCAGCTCCCTCTACGAGCAGTACTTC. Encoded protein: CASSSLYEQYF.

The chain joins TRBV7-9 to TRBJ1-1; no firm D call. Per the germline V gene, CDR1 is SEHNR and CDR2 is FQNEAQ (reference sequence). The CDR3 spans 14 residues. The V and J ends lost 0 bases and 4 bases respectively, with 9 bases between them. The CDR3 DNA reads as TGTGCCAGCAGCTTAGCTCGAGTGATCACTGAAGCTTTCTTT. Protein: CASSLARVITEAFF.

This clone came up a few times. The chain uses TRBV9 and TRBJ2-5; 10 nucleotides match TRBD1. V lost 3 bases and J lost 5; bases outside the gene matches: 4. The CDR3 sequence is 14 residues long. The germline gives CDR1 SGDLS, CDR2 YYNGEE. The CDR3 DNA reads TGTGCCAGCAGCGAGGGACAGGGGCAGGAGACCCAGTACTTC. Amino acids: CASSEGQGQETQYF.

This clone has a handful of counts. The CDR3 sequence: CASLLAGDAGPRIDNEQFF. CDR3 nucleotides: TGTGCCAGCCTCCTAGCGGGAGACGCCGGACCTAGGATCGACAATGAGCAGTTCTTC. V gene TRBV5-6 combines with J gene TRBJ2-1; TRBD2 matches at 10 bases. In germline, CDR1 is SGHDT, CDR2 YYEEEE. This CDR3 contains 19 residues. V lost 7 bases and J lost 5; bases outside the gene matches: 21.

The V and J genes are TRBV4-1 and TRBJ2-7; 10 bases match TRBD2. CDR3 length: 16 residues. J gave up 1 base and V 0 bases, and 3 bases lay outside the gene matches. CDR1 and CDR2 (germline): MGHRA, YSYEKL. CDR3 amino acids: CASSQESLAGSYEQYF. CDR3 DNA: TGCGCCAGCAGCCAAGAGTCACTAGCGGGGTCCTACGAGCAGTACTTC.

The chain couples TRBV5-6 to TRBJ2-5, with 16 bases aligning to TRBD2. The end of the DNA aligns better with TRBJ2-7, so the J call may be wrong. CDR1 and CDR2 from the germline V gene are SGHDT and YYEEEE. CDR3 size: 16 residues. The CDR3 region is CASSQGTSGGAYEQYF. The CDR3 DNA is TGTGCCAGCAGCCAAGGGACTAGCGGGGGGGCGTACGAGCAGTACTTC.

This clone was seen more than once but under ten times. V usage is TRBV27 and J usage is TRBJ2-7; 9 nucleotides align to TRBD1. Germline CDR1 MNHEY, CDR2 SMNVEV (reference sequence). Trimming removed 3 bases from V and 3 bases from J; junction bases left unmatched: 6. The CDR3 has 15 residues. CDR3 protein: CASSFEDRGIYEQYF. DNA for the CDR3: TGTGCCAGCAGTTTCGAGGACAGGGGAATCTACGAGCAGTACTTC.

This clone was counted a few times. The chain combines TRBV29-1 with TRBJ1-1; perhaps TRBD1 as D (5 bases). Germline CDR1 and CDR2: SQVTM and ANQGSEA. Between the trimmed V and J ends, which lost 7 bases and 4 bases, there was a span of 10 bases. The CDR3 extends over 11 amino acids. DNA for the CDR3: TGCAGCGCCGACGGGGGCACTGAAGCTTTCTTT. Translation: CSADGGTEAFF. Full variable domain (rest looked up from reference TRBV29-1 and TRBJ1-1): SAVISQKPSRDICQRGTSLTIQCQVDSQVTMMFWYRQQPGQSLTLIATANQGSEATYESGFVIDKFPISRPNLTFSTLTVSNMSPEDSSIYLCSADGGTEAFFGQGTRLTVV.

The CDR3 region is CASSRTSGGSYNEQFF. CDR3 sequence (DNA): TGCGCCAGCAGCAGGACTAGCGGGGGTTCCTACAATGAGCAGTTCTTC. The V and J genes are TRBV5-1 and TRBJ2-1; TRBD2 matches at 13 bases. Germline assignment: CDR1 SGHRS and CDR2 YFSETQ. Trimming cost V 4 bases and J 1 base; bases outside gene matches: 2. The CDR3 loop spans 16 amino acids.

This clone came up many times. The V and J genes are TRBV13 and TRBJ2-1, with 8 positions matching TRBD2. CDR1 is PRHDT and CDR2 is FYEKMQ in the germline V gene (reference sequence). V lost 9 bases and J lost 10; bases outside the gene matches: 14. The CDR3 has 14 residues. The CDR3 region has the DNA TGTGCCAGTTCCCTTGAAGGGACTAGTAACGAGCAGTTCTTC. Its translation: CASSLEGTSNEQFF.

This clone came up a few times. V usage is TRBV29-1 and J usage is TRBJ1-2; possibly TRBD1 for D (5 bases). The V gene lost 3 bases and the J gene lost 2 bases, with 10 bases spanning the gap. The CDR3 length is 13 residues. In germline, CDR1 is SQVTM, CDR2 ANQGSEA. This CDR3 is CSVDPGRNYGYTF. In DNA form, the CDR3 reads TGCAGCGTTGATCCGGGACGCAACTATGGCTACACCTTC.

This clone was seen a few times. The CDR3 loop is CASSAGLADYNEQFF. The DNA of the CDR3 is TGTGCCAGCAGTGCGGGACTAGCGGACTACAATGAGCAGTTCTTC. The rearrangement joins TRBV6-5 to TRBJ2-1; 11 bases fit TRBD2. Germline CDR1 and CDR2: MNHEY and SVGAGI. The CDR3 contains 15 residues. The V gene end was trimmed by 5 bases and the J gene end by 3 bases; junction bases not matched to a gene: 3.

In its sample, this clone was seen once. The chain links TRBV4-1 to TRBJ2-7; possible D gene TRBD2, 5 bases. Germline lookup yields CDR1 MGHRA and CDR2 YSYEKL. The CDR3 consists of 14 residues. With 3 bases removed from V and 6 bases from J, the gap between germline ends came to 15 bases. The CDR3, as DNA: TGCGCCAGCAGCCAGGCAAGACTACCCCGCGAGCAGTACTTC. This codes for CASSQARLPREQYF.

The CDR3 coding sequence is TGTGCCAGCAGCCAAGAGGGGACTAGGGGGGAGACCCAGTACTTC. This gives the protein CASSQEGTRGETQYF. V is TRBV7-2 and J is TRBJ2-5; 8 nucleotides line up with TRBD2. This CDR3 region has 15 residues. CDR1 and CDR2 (germline): SGHTA, FQGNSA. The trim removed 5 bases at V and 5 bases at J, leaving 10 bases unmatched.

The chain combines TRBV7-9 with TRBJ2-3, with D possibly TRBD2 on 5 matching bases. Looked up from germline, CDR1 is SEHNR and CDR2 is FQNEAQ (reference sequence). Trimming removed 11 bases at V and 2 bases at J, with 14 bases between. This CDR3 has 13 residues. CDR3 protein: CAGETGSTDTQYF. As DNA, the CDR3 is TGTGCCGGAGAGACGGGATCCACAGATACGCAGTATTTT.

This clone has just a few counts. V is TRBV10-3 and J is TRBJ2-1; D might be TRBD1 (6 bases). CDR3 length: 11 amino acids. Germline lookup yields CDR1 ENHRY and CDR2 SYGVKD. Between the trimmed V and J ends, which lost 11 bases and 3 bases, there was a span of 8 bases. CDR3: CAVQGYNEQFF. CDR3 sequence (DNA): TGTGCCGTACAGGGCTACAATGAGCAGTTCTTC.

This sequence joins TRBV30 and TRBJ2-7, with 10 bases fitting TRBD2. The CDR3 extends over 14 amino acids. The junction had 6 bases not matched to a gene; V was cut back by 5 bases and J by 2 bases. Looked up from germline, CDR1 is GTSNPN and CDR2 is SVGIG (reference sequence). The CDR3 sequence: CAWAALAGAYEQYF. Written as DNA, the CDR3 is TGTGCCTGGGCCGCCCTAGCGGGAGCCTACGAGCAGTACTTC.

This clone was counted ten times or more. This chain connects TRBV9 to TRBJ2-3, with D uncertain. CDR3 length equals 12 residues. The germline CDR1 and CDR2 sequences are SGDLS and YYNGEE. V was pared by 4 bases and J by 11 bases, with 14 bases between. The CDR3 coding sequence is TGTGCCAGCAGCCACGACCCGCGCTGGCAGTATTTT. Its protein is CASSHDPRWQYF. Full variable domain (rest looked up from reference TRBV9 and TRBJ2-3): DSGVTQTPKHLITATGQRVTLRCSPRSGDLSVYWYQQSLDQGLQFLIQYYNGEERAKGNILERFSAQQFPDLHSELNLSSLELGDSALYFCASSHDPRWQYFGPGTRLTVL.

The CDR3 coding sequence is TGTGCCTGGAGTGTGAGCGGGAATCAGCCCCAGCATTTT. Translating gives CAWSVSGNQPQHF. The rearrangement uses TRBV30 and TRBJ1-5; D is unclear. CDR1 is GTSNPN, CDR2 SVGIG, per germline (reference sequence). The V end was cut by 0 bases, the J end by 4 bases, with 7 bases between. The length of the CDR3 is 13 residues.